This entry describes one TCR beta chain. Noted time point: patch test 1, 2 weeks after DPC sensitization. Treatment given: therapeutic diphenylcyclopropenone sensitization with weekly scalp DPC. Sequencing started from total RNA isolated from unfractionated whole blood. The data are from a study of human T cells and chemical hapten exposure. Via MiXCR, TCRdb re-called the RACE reads, giving one row per CDR3 protein. This table holds roughly 38,000 distinct CDR3 sequences, just under 4% found once. Germline loops: CDR1 LNHDA, CDR2 SQIVND (reference sequence). The CDR3 contains 14 residues. V lost 7 bases and J 8 bases, leaving 17 bases between the germline ends.

This TCR came from a man aged 50 to 59 with alopecia areata. Some clones in this sample may be carry-over from other donors' samples. The chain is built from TRBV19 and TRBJ2-2, with D unresolved. The sequencing used whole blood, collected in connection with sensitization to the hapten diphenylcyclopropenone (DPC). The CDR3 DNA reads as TGTGCCAGTACCCCCCCCTCACGGGCTGGGGAGCTGTTTTTT. Translated: CASTPPSRAGELFF. The full variable domain, with the rest looked up from reference TRBV19 and TRBJ2-2, is DGGITQSPKYLFRKEGQNVTLSCEQNLNHDAMYWYRQDPGQGLRLIYYSQIVNDFQKGDIAEGYSVSREKKESFPLTVTSAQKNPTAFYLCASTPPSRAGELFFGEGSRLTVL.